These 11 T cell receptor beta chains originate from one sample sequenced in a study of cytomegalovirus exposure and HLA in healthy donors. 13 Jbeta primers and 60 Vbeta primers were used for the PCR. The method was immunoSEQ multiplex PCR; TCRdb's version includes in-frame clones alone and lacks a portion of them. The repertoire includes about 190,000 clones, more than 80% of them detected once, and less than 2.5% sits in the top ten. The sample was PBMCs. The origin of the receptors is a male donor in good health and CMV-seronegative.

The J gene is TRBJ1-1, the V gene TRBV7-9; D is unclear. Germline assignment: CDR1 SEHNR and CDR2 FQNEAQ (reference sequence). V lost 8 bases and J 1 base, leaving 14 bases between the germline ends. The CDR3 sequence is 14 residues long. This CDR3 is CASGLNAANTEAFF. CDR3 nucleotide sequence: TGTGCCAGCGGACTTAATGCAGCGAACACTGAAGCTTTCTTT. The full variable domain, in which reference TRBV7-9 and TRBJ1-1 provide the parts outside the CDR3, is DTGVSQNPRHKITKRGQNVTFRCDPISEHNRLYWYRQTLGQGPEFLTYFQNEAQLEKSRLLSDRFSAERPKGSFSTLEIQRTEQGDSAMYLCASGLNAANTEAFFGQGTRLTVV.

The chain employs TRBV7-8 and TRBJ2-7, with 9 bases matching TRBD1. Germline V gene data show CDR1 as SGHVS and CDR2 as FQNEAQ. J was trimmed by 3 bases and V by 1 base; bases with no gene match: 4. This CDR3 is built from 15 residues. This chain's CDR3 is CASSLGTGERYEQYF. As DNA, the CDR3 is TGTGCCAGCAGCTTAGGGACAGGGGAGCGCTACGAGCAGTACTTC.

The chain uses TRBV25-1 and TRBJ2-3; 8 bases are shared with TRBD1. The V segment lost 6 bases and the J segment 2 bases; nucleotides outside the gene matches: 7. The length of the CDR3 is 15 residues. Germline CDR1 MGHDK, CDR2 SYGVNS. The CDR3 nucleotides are TGTGCCAGCAGCGAGGACAGGGTAACCACAGATACGCAGTATTTT. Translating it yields CASSEDRVTTDTQYF.

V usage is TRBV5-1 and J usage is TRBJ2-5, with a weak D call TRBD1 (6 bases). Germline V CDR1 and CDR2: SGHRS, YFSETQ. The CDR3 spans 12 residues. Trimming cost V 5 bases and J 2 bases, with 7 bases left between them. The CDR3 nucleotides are TGCGCCAGCAGGGACAGTCAAGAGACCCAGTACTTC. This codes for CASRDSQETQYF.

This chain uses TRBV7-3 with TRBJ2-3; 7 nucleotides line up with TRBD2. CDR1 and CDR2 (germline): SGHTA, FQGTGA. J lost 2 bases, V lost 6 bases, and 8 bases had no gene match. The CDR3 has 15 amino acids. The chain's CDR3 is CASRASGLFTDTQYF. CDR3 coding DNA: TGTGCCAGCAGAGCTAGCGGTTTATTCACAGATACGCAGTATTTT.

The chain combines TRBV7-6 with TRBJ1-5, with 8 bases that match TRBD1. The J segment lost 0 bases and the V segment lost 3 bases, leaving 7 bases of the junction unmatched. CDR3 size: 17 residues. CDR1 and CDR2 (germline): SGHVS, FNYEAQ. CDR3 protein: CASSFRDRSYSNQPQHF. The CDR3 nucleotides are TGTGCCAGCAGCTTCCGGGACAGGTCTTATAGCAATCAGCCCCAGCATTTT.

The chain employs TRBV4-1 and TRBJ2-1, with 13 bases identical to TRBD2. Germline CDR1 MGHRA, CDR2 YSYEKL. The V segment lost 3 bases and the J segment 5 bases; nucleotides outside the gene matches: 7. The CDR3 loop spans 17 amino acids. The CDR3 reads CASSQGFGTSGDNEQFF. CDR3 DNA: TGCGCCAGCAGCCAGGGTTTCGGGACTAGCGGGGACAATGAGCAGTTCTTC.

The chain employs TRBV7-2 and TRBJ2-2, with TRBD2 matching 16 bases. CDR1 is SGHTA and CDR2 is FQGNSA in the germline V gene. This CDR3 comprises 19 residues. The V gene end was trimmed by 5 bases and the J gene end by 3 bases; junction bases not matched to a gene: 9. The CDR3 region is CASSKSGLAGGPYTGELFF. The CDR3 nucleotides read TGTGCCAGCAGCAAGTCGGGACTAGCGGGGGGGCCGTACACCGGGGAGCTGTTTTTT.

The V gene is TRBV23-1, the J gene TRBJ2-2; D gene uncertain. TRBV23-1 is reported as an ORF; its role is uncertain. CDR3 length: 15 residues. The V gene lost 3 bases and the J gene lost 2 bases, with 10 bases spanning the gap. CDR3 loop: CASSQGQDNTGELFF. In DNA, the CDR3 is TGCGCCAGCAGTCAGGGCCAGGATAACACCGGGGAGCTGTTTTTT.

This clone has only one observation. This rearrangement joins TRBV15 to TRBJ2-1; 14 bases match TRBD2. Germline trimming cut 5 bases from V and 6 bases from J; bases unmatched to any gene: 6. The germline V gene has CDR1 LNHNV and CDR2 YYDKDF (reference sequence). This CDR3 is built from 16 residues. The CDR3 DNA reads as TGTGCCACCAGCGGACTAGCGGGGGGTTGGGGCAATGAGCAGTTCTTC. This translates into CATSGLAGGWGNEQFF. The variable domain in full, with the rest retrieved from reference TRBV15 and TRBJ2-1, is DAMVIQNPRYQVTQFGKPVTLSCSQTLNHNVMYWYQQKSSQAPKLLFHYYDKDFNNEADTPDNFQSRRPNTSFCFLDIRSPGLGDTAMYLCATSGLAGGWGNEQFFGPGTRLTVL.

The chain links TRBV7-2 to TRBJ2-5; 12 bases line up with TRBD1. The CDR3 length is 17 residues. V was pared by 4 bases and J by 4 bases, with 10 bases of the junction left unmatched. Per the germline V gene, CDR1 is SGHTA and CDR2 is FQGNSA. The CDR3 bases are TGTGCCAGCAGCTCCTTCTCCGGGACAGGGGGCCTAGAGACCCAGTACTTC. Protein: CASSSFSGTGGLETQYF.